The rows below give T cell receptor beta chains drawn from one sample of a study of T cells in localized non-small cell lung cancer. Clones were sequenced by immunoSEQ multiplex PCR, and TCRdb holds only the in-frame ones, with some missing. The data contain around 30,000 clones, over 80% of them seen just once; the ten biggest clones take up around 6%. The specimen comprised PBMCs, sampled before any cancer treatment. Receptor source: a man between 35 and 75 years old with stage II lung adenocarcinoma. Each CDR3 is given with its conserved first and last residue. The D gene is left open where the match is weak. Not all rows give a size; the values are once, few, many and, for expanded clones, a class.

abundance	v_gene	j_gene	d_gene	CDR3nt	CDR3aa
NA	TRBV5-8	TRBJ2-4	NA	TGTGCCAGCAGCTTGGAGCATAGAAACATTCAGTACTTC	CASSLEHRNIQYF
NA	TRBV4-3	TRBJ2-1	NA	TGCGCCAGCAGCCAAGCGCAAAGGGCGGGGGCAAATGGGAATGAGCAGTTCTTC	CASSQAQRAGANGNEQFF
NA	TRBV29-1	TRBJ2-3	NA	TGCAGCGTGGCATGGCCCGATTGGGCAGATACGCAGTATTTT	CSVAWPDWADTQYF
few	TRBV25-1	TRBJ1-4	NA	TGTGCCAGTACCCGGGACCCTAATGAAAAACTGTTTTTT	CASTRDPNEKLFF
NA	TRBV6-5	TRBJ2-3	TRBD1	TGTGCCAGCAGTTACTCCAGGGGGAGAGATACGCAGTATTTT	CASSYSRGRDTQYF
once	TRBV11-2	TRBJ2-5	NA	TGTGCCAGCAGCTTCACTAGCTCGTACCAAGAGACCCAGTACTTC	CASSFTSSYQETQYF
NA	TRBV11-2	TRBJ2-7	NA	TGTGCCAGCAGCTTATTAGTGGGAGTTACCCACGAGCAGTACTTC	CASSLLVGVTHEQYF
NA	TRBV2	TRBJ2-2	TRBD2	TGTGCCAGCAGTGGTCTGGGACTAGCGTCCACCGGGGAGCTGTTTTTT	CASSGLGLASTGELFF
NA	TRBV5-1	TRBJ2-5	NA	TGCGCCAGCAGCTTGGGAGGAGGGGGCCCCCAAGAGACCCAGTACTTC	CASSLGGGGPQETQYF
NA	TRBV9	TRBJ2-5	TRBD2	TGTGCCAGCAGCCCCGGACTAGAGGAGACCCAGTACTTC	CASSPGLEETQYF
NA	TRBV4-2	TRBJ2-4	TRBD2	TGTGCCAGCAGCCAAGATTTGTCTAGCGGGGATGTAGCCAAAAACATTCAGTACTTC	CASSQDLSSGDVAKNIQYF
NA	TRBV27	TRBJ2-2	NA	TGTGCCAGCAGAAAGGGGGGCGGGGAGCTGTTTTTT	CASRKGGGELFF
NA	TRBV18	TRBJ2-5	NA	TGTGCCAGCTCAAGAGAAGCAGGAGAGACCCAGTACTTC	CASSREAGETQYF
NA	TRBV15	TRBJ2-1	TRBD2	TGTGCCACCAGCAGAGCGGGACTAGCGGGAGAGGGTGAGCAGTTCTTC	CATSRAGLAGEGEQFF
NA	TRBV14	TRBJ2-4	TRBD2	TGTGCCAGCAGCCGAGAACGGACTAGCGGTACTATTCAGTACTTC	CASSRERTSGTIQYF
NA	TRBV6-6	TRBJ2-2	TRBD1	TGTGCCAGCAGTTTCCCTGGGGACAGAAGCGGGGAGCTGTTTTTT	CASSFPGDRSGELFF
NA	TRBV10-3	TRBJ2-2	NA	TGTGCCATCAGTGACACCAACCGGGGACTTAACACCGGGGAGCTGTTTTTT	CAISDTNRGLNTGELFF
NA	TRBV6-1	TRBJ1-3	TRBD1	TGTGCCAGTGAACCCGACAGGGTTTCTGGAAACACCATATATTTT	CASEPDRVSGNTIYF
NA	TRBV4-2	TRBJ1-2	TRBD1	TGTGCCAGCAGCCAAGATCGGCAGGGGGGATACACCTTC	CASSQDRQGGYTF
NA	TRBV4-2	TRBJ2-4	NA	TGTGCCAGCAGCCAAGATAATGGTGGGAACATTCAGTACTTC	CASSQDNGGNIQYF
NA	TRBV27	TRBJ2-1	TRBD2	TGTGCCAGCAGTCCATGGACTAGCGGAAACCAATACAATGAGCAGTTCTTC	CASSPWTSGNQYNEQFF
NA	TRBV20-1	TRBJ2-7	NA	TGCAGTGCTAGAACAGGAAGCGAGCAGTACTTC	CSARTGSEQYF
NA	TRBV19	TRBJ2-7	NA	TGTGCCAGTACCTTAAAAGTAGGGGTGCCCTACGAGCAGTACTTC	CASTLKVGVPYEQYF
few	TRBV7-3	TRBJ1-1	NA	TGTGCCAGCAGCCGGAGTGGGACTGAAGCTTTCTTT	CASSRSGTEAFF
NA	TRBV5-8	TRBJ1-5	NA	TGTGCCAGCAGCCCACACATGCGGCGTCTTACAAGCAATCAGCCCCAGCATTTT	CASSPHMRRLTSNQPQHF
NA	TRBV27	TRBJ2-7	NA	TGTGCCAGCAGTCGCGGGATTTCCTACGAGCAGTACTTC	CASSRGISYEQYF
NA	TRBV7-2	TRBJ2-5	TRBD2	TGTGCCAGCAGCCCGCTAGCGGGAGGGCCGGGAGAGACCCAGTACTTC	CASSPLAGGPGETQYF
NA	TRBV10-3	TRBJ1-2	NA	TGTGCCATTTGGACCGCTTATGGCTACACCTTC	CAIWTAYGYTF
NA	TRBV7-2	TRBJ1-4	NA	TGTGCCAGCAGCTTAGTATCCCCTCGGCAGAAACTGTTTTTT	CASSLVSPRQKLFF
NA	TRBV6-5	TRBJ2-1	NA	TGTGCCAGCAGCCTATCCCCGGATGAGCAGTTCTTC	CASSLSPDEQFF
NA	TRBV28	TRBJ1-1	NA	TGTGCCAGCAGTTTACTGTGGGGGGCAGGGACTGAAGCTTTCTTT	CASSLLWGAGTEAFF
NA	TRBV19	TRBJ1-1	TRBD1	TGTGCCAGTAGTCCTCGTCGGGGGACAGGGTTTGAAGCTTTCTTT	CASSPRRGTGFEAFF
NA	TRBV7-6	TRBJ1-2	NA	TGTGCCAGCAGCGTGGACAGTCGGGATGGCTACACCTTC	CASSVDSRDGYTF
NA	TRBV6-1	TRBJ1-1	NA	TGTGCCAGCAGTGGCTATACAGGGTCCGCTGAAGCTTTCTTT	CASSGYTGSAEAFF
NA	TRBV27	TRBJ1-1	NA	TGTGCCAGCAGAATACGCCTCATGAACACTGAAGCTTTCTTT	CASRIRLMNTEAFF
NA	TRBV9	TRBJ1-4	NA	TGTGCCAGCAGCGTACTCGGACGTGGTGAAAAACTGTTTTTT	CASSVLGRGEKLFF
NA	TRBV25-1	TRBJ1-6	TRBD1	TGTGCCAGCAGTGAATCCGGGACAGGACGTTCACCCCTCCACTTT	CASSESGTGRSPLHF
NA	TRBV4-2	TRBJ2-3	NA	TGTGCCAGCAGCCAAGATTTTCGAGATACGCAGTATTTT	CASSQDFRDTQYF
few	TRBV5-1	TRBJ1-3	NA	TGCGCCAGCCGCGGTCAGACCTCTGGAAACACCATATATTTT	CASRGQTSGNTIYF